This TCR beta chain was profiled in a study of shared clonotypes between healthy human individuals. V lost 5 bases and J lost 8, with 9 bases in between. The CDR3 has 11 amino acids. Germline CDR1 and CDR2: SGHAT and FQNNGV. At the deep level, the assay was run. Some clones are missing from TCRdb's copy, which holds only in-frame ones; the method was immunoSEQ multiplex PCR. This table has hundreds of thousands of clones, approximately 96% appearing once. This clone was recorded only once. This receptor was obtained from a man younger than 45 in good health. V and J are TRBV11-2 and TRBJ1-2; no firm D call. Sequencing input: memory CD8+ T cells sorted from blood. Subset defined: CD45RO+ cells pooled with CCR7-negative TemRA cells. In nucleotides, the CDR3 is TGTGCCAGCAGCAGAGCAGCGGGCTACACCTTC. It codes for CASSRAAGYTF. Using reference TRBV11-2 and TRBJ1-2 for the parts outside the CDR3, the full variable domain is EAGVAQSPRYKIIEKRQSVAFWCNPISGHATLYWYQQILGQGPKLLIQFQNNGVVDDSQLPKDRFSAERLKGVDSTLKIQPAKLEDSAVYLCASSRAAGYTFGSGTRLTVV.